This T cell receptor (beta chain) was identified during a study of blood T cells in healthy people across ages. Overall study results and limits: Roughly linearly, TCR beta diversity per million T cells fell as age increased. Long-lived donors had more naive CD4+ cells and higher diversity than aged donors.

The second PCR ran 7 to 11 cycles with a sample-barcoded 5' primer and J-beta primers. Each CDR3 protein is one row after TCRdb ran MiXCR on the 5' RACE reads. This table has around 850,000 distinct CDR3 sequences, 30% to 45% appearing once. This clonotype has a handful of counts. Its specificity is unknown. The CDR3 contains 15 residues. V gave up 5 bases and J gave up 1 base, with 12 bases separating them. Germline V lookup: CDR1 MGHRA, CDR2 YSYEKL. This TCR derives from a young man in good health. Sequenced sample: blood. The rearrangement uses TRBV4-1 and TRBJ1-5; possible D gene TRBD1, 5 bases. The CDR3 reads CASSLLWGSNQPQHF. CDR3 sequence (DNA): TGCGCCAGCAGCTTGCTTTGGGGGAGCAATCAGCCCCAGCATTTT.